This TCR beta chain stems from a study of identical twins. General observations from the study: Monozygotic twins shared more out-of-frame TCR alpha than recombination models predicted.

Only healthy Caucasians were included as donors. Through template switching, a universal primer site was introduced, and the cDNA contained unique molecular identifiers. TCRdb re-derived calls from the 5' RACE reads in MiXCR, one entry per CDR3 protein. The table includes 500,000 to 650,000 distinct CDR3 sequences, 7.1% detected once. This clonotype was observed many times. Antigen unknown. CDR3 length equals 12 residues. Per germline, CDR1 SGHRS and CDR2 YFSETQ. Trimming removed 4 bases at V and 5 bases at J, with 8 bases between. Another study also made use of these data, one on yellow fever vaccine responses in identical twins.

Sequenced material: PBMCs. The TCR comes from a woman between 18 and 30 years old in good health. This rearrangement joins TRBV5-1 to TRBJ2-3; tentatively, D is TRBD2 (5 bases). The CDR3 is CASSHAGDTQYF. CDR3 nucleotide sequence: TGCGCCAGCAGCCACGCGGGAGATACGCAGTATTTT.